This T cell receptor (beta chain) derives from a study of OX40 agonist ivuxolimab in advanced cancers. Looking at the study overall: Ivuxolimab was an agonistic, fully human IgG2 monoclonal antibody directed against OX40 (CD134), a costimulatory receptor. Intravenous ivuxolimab was administered to patients every 2 weeks at six dose levels: 0.01, 0.1, 0.3, 1.5, 3 and 10 mg/kg. Of the approximately 54 dose-escalation patients, hepatocellular carcinoma was present in 19, melanoma in approximately 15, renal cell carcinoma in 9 and head and neck cancer in 9. In the dose-escalation cohort, around four fifths of patients were male, and the mean age was approximately 64 years, with a range of about 23 to 80. Prior anti-PD-1, anti-PD-L1 or anti-CTLA-4 therapy was permitted, and 30% to 45% of dose-escalation patients had received checkpoint inhibitors. Partial responses occurred in three dose-escalation patients: two with cutaneous melanoma and one with hepatocellular carcinoma. Peripheral TCRbeta sequencing was intended to test whether TCR sequence diversity was altered and clonal T-cell expansion was caused by ivuxolimab. The paper describes the monotherapy dose-escalation part (N ≈ 51 patients) of the phase I trial of ivuxolimab.

Genomic DNA was isolated from the sorted cells so that the TCRbeta CDR3 region could be sequenced. TCRbeta CDR3 regions were sequenced using the immunoSEQ Assay. Drawn from immuneACCESS, this table holds only the in-frame rearrangements with V and J called that TCRdb kept. Clones are partly lost; checked studies trace under half to an unresolved V gene and leave the rest unexplained. The sample table records about 62,000 clones; around 79% of these occur just once. The ten top clones hold around 9.9% of the sample. Points the paper makes about the study in general: On average, CD8+ T cells showed more expanded clones than CD4+ T cells after ivuxolimab. In the 0.1-3.0 mg/kg groups, partial responders had among the lowest normalized peripheral clonal expansion, particularly in CD8+ T cells. Low levels of normalized T-cell clonal expansion were also seen in some patients who did not respond. The antigen specificity of the peripheral T cells that underwent clonal expansion was not determined. Clonal expansion of both CD4+ and CD8+ blood T cells was observed from baseline to week 6 at doses 0.1 to 3.0 mg/kg.

Concerning this clone: The clone's antigen remains unknown. One base away there is no much larger clone; base qualities are not given.

Patients with autoimmune disease history or receiving systemic immunosuppression were excluded from the trial. In every dose cohort, peripheral blood was drawn for TCR sequencing at baseline, cycle 4 day 1, and cycle 7 day 1. The samples were drawn from a first-in-human, open-label, multicenter phase I dose-escalation trial of ivuxolimab. Adults with locally advanced or metastatic head and neck squamous cell, hepatocellular, melanoma or renal cell carcinoma were enrolled in the trial. Before TCR sequencing, CD4+ T cells and CD8+ T cells were sorted from peripheral blood as separate populations. Spanning cysteine to phenylalanine, the CDR3 consists of 14 amino acids. The CDR3 DNA has 42 bases and is translated from base 1. Via the germline V gene (reference sequence), CDR1 is SGHNT and CDR2 YYREEE. V drops 4 bases and J drops 0 bases, leaving 8 bases in between.

This sample comprised CD4+ or CD8+ T cells sorted from blood, obtained in a trial of the OX40 agonist ivuxolimab. This TCR came from an adult with an advanced solid tumor such as melanoma, head and neck, liver or kidney cancer. The V and J genes are TRBV5-4 and TRBJ1-3; a weak D assignment points to TRBD1 (5 bases agree). Here is the DNA: TGTGCCAGCAGCATTGACAGCTCTGGAAACACCATATATTTT. Its amino acids are CASSIDSSGNTIYF. This CDR3, with the reference TRBV5-4 and TRBJ1-3 proteins standing in past its ends, gives the full variable domain ETGVTQSPTHLIKTRGQQVTLRCSSQSGHNTVSWYQQALGQGPQFIFQYYREEENGRGNFPPRFSGLQFPNYSSELNVNALELDDSALYLCASSIDSSGNTIYFGEGSWLTVV.